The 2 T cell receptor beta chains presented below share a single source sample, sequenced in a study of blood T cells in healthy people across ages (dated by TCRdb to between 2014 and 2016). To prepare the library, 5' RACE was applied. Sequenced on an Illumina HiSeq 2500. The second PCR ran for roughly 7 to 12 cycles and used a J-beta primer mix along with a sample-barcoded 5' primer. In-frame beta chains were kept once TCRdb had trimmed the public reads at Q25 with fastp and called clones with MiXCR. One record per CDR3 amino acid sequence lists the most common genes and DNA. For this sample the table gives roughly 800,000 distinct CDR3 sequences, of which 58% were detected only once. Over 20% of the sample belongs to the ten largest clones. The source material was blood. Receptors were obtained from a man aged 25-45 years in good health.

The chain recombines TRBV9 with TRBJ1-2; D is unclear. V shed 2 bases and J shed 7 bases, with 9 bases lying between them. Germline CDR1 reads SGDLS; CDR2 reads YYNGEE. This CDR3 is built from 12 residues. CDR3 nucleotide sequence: TGTGCCAGCAGCGTTTTGGCGGCTGGCTACACCTTC. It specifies CASSVLAAGYTF. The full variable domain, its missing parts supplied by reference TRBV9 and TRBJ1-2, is DSGVTQTPKHLITATGQRVTLRCSPRSGDLSVYWYQQSLDQGLQFLIQYYNGEERAKGNILERFSAQQFPDLHSELNLSSLELGDSALYFCASSVLAAGYTFGSGTRLTVV.

The CDR3 here is CASSVEGKANYGYTF. DNA for the CDR3: TGTGCCAGCAGCGTAGAGGGTAAAGCTAACTATGGCTACACCTTC. The V and J genes are TRBV9 and TRBJ1-2; D is unclear. The CDR3 sequence is 15 residues long. CDR1 and CDR2 from the germline V gene are SGDLS and YYNGEE. Between the trimmed V and J ends, which lost 0 bases and 0 bases, there was a span of 9 bases.